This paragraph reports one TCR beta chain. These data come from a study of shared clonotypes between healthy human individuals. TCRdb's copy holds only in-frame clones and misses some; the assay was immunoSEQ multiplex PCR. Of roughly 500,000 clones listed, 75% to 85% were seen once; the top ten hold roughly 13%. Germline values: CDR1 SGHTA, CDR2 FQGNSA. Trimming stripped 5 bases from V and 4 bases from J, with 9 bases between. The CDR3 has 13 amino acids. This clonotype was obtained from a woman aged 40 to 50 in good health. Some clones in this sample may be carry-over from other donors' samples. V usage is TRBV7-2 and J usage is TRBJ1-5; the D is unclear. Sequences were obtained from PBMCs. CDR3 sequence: CASSLEENQPQHF. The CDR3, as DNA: TGTGCCAGCAGCCTCGAAGAAAATCAGCCCCAGCATTTT.